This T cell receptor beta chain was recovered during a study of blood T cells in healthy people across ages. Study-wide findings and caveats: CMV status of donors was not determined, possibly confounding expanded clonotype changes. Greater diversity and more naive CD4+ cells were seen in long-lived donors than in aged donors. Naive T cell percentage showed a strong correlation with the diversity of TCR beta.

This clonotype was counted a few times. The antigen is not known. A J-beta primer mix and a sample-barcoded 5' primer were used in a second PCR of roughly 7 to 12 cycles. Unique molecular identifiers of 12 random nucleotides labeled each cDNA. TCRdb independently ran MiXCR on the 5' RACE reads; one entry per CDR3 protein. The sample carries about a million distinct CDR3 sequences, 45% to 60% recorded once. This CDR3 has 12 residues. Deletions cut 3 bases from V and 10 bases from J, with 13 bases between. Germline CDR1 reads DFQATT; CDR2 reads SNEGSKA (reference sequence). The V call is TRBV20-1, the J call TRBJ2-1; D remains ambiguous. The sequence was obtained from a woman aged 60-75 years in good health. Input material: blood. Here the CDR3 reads CSASTLLGEQFF. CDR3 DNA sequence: TGCAGTGCTAGTACTTTGCTGGGAGAGCAGTTCTTC.